These 19 T cell receptor beta chains came from one sample sequenced in a study of T cell responses to AZD1222 COVID-19 vaccine. Using immunoSEQ multiplex PCR, the repertoire was profiled, and TCRdb retains in-frame clones only, with some absent. The sample has 150,000 or so clones, approximately 91% seen once. This specimen was peripheral blood, taken on day 0 of AZD1222 vaccination. The receptors shown here come from an adult in good health.

The V and J genes are TRBV27 and TRBJ1-1; 7 nucleotides line up with TRBD1. Trimming cost V 7 bases and J 4 bases; bases outside gene matches: 3. CDR1 is MNHEY, CDR2 SMNVEV, per germline (reference sequence). The CDR3 spans 12 residues. CDR3 in amino acids: CASIAGGTEAFF. In nucleotides, the CDR3 is TGTGCCAGCATCGCAGGGGGCACTGAAGCTTTCTTT.

V is TRBV6-6 and J is TRBJ1-5, with 9 bases lining up with TRBD1. The junction had 2 bases not matched to a gene; V was cut back by 6 bases and J by 5 bases. The germline V gene encodes CDR1 MNHNY and CDR2 SVGAGI (reference sequence). This CDR3 has 13 residues. The CDR3 DNA sequence: TGTGCCAGCAGGACAGGGGGGGATCAGCCCCAGCATTTT. Its protein is CASRTGGDQPQHF.

The chain uses TRBV30 and TRBJ1-3; TRBD1 agrees at 7 bases. Germline-derived CDR1 and CDR2 are GTSNPN and SVGIG (reference sequence). Unmatched junction bases numbered 3, after V lost 1 base and J lost 0 bases. The CDR3 is made up of 15 amino acids. Here the CDR3 reads CAWSAQGSSGNTIYF. CDR3 coding DNA: TGTGCCTGGAGTGCACAGGGGTCCTCTGGAAACACCATATATTTT.

The chain recombines TRBV27 with TRBJ2-2; D is undetermined. This CDR3 has 14 amino acids. CDR1 and CDR2 (germline): MNHEY, SMNVEV (reference sequence). V lost 1 base and J lost 0, with 3 bases in between. The CDR3 region is CASSLWPNTGELFF. In DNA form, the CDR3 reads TGTGCCAGCAGTTTATGGCCGAACACCGGGGAGCTGTTTTTT.

V gene TRBV19 combines with J gene TRBJ2-5; possibly TRBD1 for D (5 bases). The CDR3 has 14 residues. Trimming stripped 5 bases from V and 1 base from J, with 11 bases between. CDR1 LNHDA and CDR2 SQIVND come from the germline V gene (reference sequence). The DNA of the CDR3 is TGTGCCAGTAGTTTAGGGGTAGGCCAAGAGACCCAGTACTTC. Translating it yields CASSLGVGQETQYF.

The chain links TRBV7-3 to TRBJ2-7; 9 bases are shared with TRBD1. This CDR3 has 15 residues. Germline loops: CDR1 SGHTA, CDR2 FQGTGA. V lost 2 bases, J lost 5 bases, and 7 bases stayed unmatched. The CDR3 DNA reads as TGTGCCAGCAGCTTAGAGGGACAGGGTTACGACGAGCAGTACTTC. Translating gives CASSLEGQGYDEQYF.

This chain connects TRBV27 to TRBJ1-1, with 7 bases fitting TRBD1. Germline CDR1 is MNHEY and CDR2 is SMNVEV (reference sequence). This CDR3 comprises 14 residues. V trimming: 3 bases; J trimming: 6 bases; junction bases outside the gene matches: 7. In DNA, the CDR3 is TGTGCCAGCAGTTTCGACAGGGAAGTCGCTGAAGCTTTCTTT. This encodes CASSFDREVAEAFF.

This sequence joins TRBV7-9 and TRBJ1-4; D gene uncertain. V gave up 2 bases and J gave up 0 bases, with 10 bases separating them. Germline CDR1 SEHNR, CDR2 FQNEAQ (reference sequence). The CDR3 is made up of 16 amino acids. The CDR3 loop is CASSLTVSATNEKLFF. The CDR3 DNA reads as TGTGCCAGCAGCTTAACAGTGTCTGCAACTAATGAAAAACTGTTTTTT.

The chain carries TRBV28 and TRBJ1-5, with 9 bases lining up with TRBD1. J lost 5 bases, V lost 6 bases, and 5 bases had no gene match. CDR1 and CDR2 (germline): MDHEN, SYDVKM. This CDR3 comprises 14 residues. The CDR3 loop reads CASSNRGQDQPQHF. For the CDR3, the DNA is TGTGCCAGCAGCAACAGGGGGCAGGATCAGCCCCAGCATTTT.

This clone was detected a few times. V gene TRBV6-2 or TRBV6-3 combines with J gene TRBJ2-7; D remains ambiguous. This CDR3 has 15 amino acids. Germline V gene data show CDR1 as MNHEY and CDR2 as SVGEGT. The V end was cut by 3 bases, the J end by 0 bases, with 12 bases between. CDR3 in DNA: TGTGCCAGCAGTTATGCCTCATTCGGCTCCTACGAGCAGTACTTC. Protein: CASSYASFGSYEQYF.

This chain joins TRBV19 and TRBJ1-5; weak D call: TRBD1 (6 bases). The CDR3 covers 15 residues. Trimming shortened V by 3 bases and J by 4 bases, and 13 bases separated the two germline ends. Germline V gene lookup returns CDR1 LNHDA and CDR2 SQIVND (reference sequence). The CDR3 region is CASSMSGGLNQPQHF. The CDR3 DNA sequence: TGTGCCAGTAGTATGTCGGGGGGCCTAAATCAGCCCCAGCATTTT.

This clone was detected a few times. The chain recombines TRBV7-2 with TRBJ2-3; the D is unclear. This CDR3 region has 12 residues. V was cut by 5 bases and J by 6 bases, with 9 bases left in between. From germline, CDR1 is SGHTA and CDR2 FQGNSA. Here the CDR3 DNA reads TGTGCCAGCAGCCCCAGCCCGGATACGCAGTATTTT. Encoded protein: CASSPSPDTQYF.

V is TRBV9 and J is TRBJ2-1; 9 bases fit TRBD2. CDR1 is SGDLS, CDR2 YYNGEE, per germline. J gave up 5 bases and V 3 bases, and 3 bases lay outside the gene matches. The CDR3 length is 14 residues. The CDR3: CASSESGGHNEQFF. DNA of the CDR3: TGTGCCAGCAGCGAAAGCGGGGGGCACAATGAGCAGTTCTTC.

The chain combines TRBV6-1 with TRBJ2-7; TRBD2 might be the D (5 bases). The CDR3 runs 15 residues. CDR1 MNHNS and CDR2 SASEGT come from the germline V gene. V lost 3 bases to trimming and J lost 3 bases, with 15 bases between them. In DNA form, the CDR3 reads TGTGCCAGCAGTGAGAACTTCGGAGGTTTCTACGAGCAGTACTTC. Its protein product is CASSENFGGFYEQYF.

The count of this clone is one. The chain carries TRBV4-1 and TRBJ2-3, with TRBD2 matching over 12 bases. CDR1 MGHRA and CDR2 YSYEKL come from the germline V gene. V was clipped by 3 bases and J by 2 bases; unmatched bases: 6. CDR3 size: 17 residues. The CDR3 sequence is CASSHPPSGGDTDTQYF. CDR3 nucleotide sequence: TGCGCCAGCAGCCATCCTCCTAGCGGGGGGGACACAGATACGCAGTATTTT.

This chain uses TRBV5-6 with TRBJ2-7; a possible D gene is TRBD1 (6 bases). V lost 4 bases and J lost 0, with 23 bases in between. CDR1 and CDR2 from the germline V gene are SGHDT and YYEEEE. This CDR3 spans 18 amino acids. The CDR3 DNA sequence: TGTGCCAGCAGCCGTATCGGTTGGGGGCAATACCCCTCCTACGAGCAGTACTTC. Translation gives CASSRIGWGQYPSYEQYF.

The J gene is TRBJ1-5, the V gene TRBV28; D unresolved. V shed 6 bases and J shed 7 bases, with 16 bases lying between them. The germline V gene has CDR1 MDHEN and CDR2 SYDVKM. The CDR3 is made up of 14 amino acids. CDR3 region: CASSFRQGNQPQHF. In nucleotides, the CDR3 is TGTGCCAGCAGCTTCAGACAAGGGAACCAGCCCCAGCATTTT.

The chain links TRBV7-2 to TRBJ2-2; D unresolved. There are 16 residues in the CDR3. Germline CDR1 is SGHTA and CDR2 is FQGNSA. Deletions cut 4 bases from V and 1 base from J, with 13 bases between. The CDR3 spells CASSYSAQVNTGELFF. For the CDR3, the DNA is TGTGCCAGCAGCTATTCGGCTCAGGTGAACACCGGGGAGCTGTTTTTT. The full variable domain, with the rest looked up from reference TRBV7-2 and TRBJ2-2, is GAGVSQSPSNKVTEKGKDVELRCDPISGHTALYWYRQSLGQGLEFLIYFQGNSAPDKSGLPSDRFSAERTGGSVSTLTIQRTQQEDSAVYLCASSYSAQVNTGELFFGEGSRLTVL.

The chain links TRBV30 to TRBJ2-7; D remains unclear. Germline V gene data show CDR1 as GTSNPN and CDR2 as SVGIG (reference sequence). With 5 bases removed from V and 2 bases from J, the gap between germline ends came to 13 bases. CDR3 size: 13 residues. CDR3: CAWVPEMTYEQYF. The CDR3 bases are TGTGCCTGGGTTCCTGAGATGACCTACGAGCAGTACTTC.